The subject of this entry is one TCR beta chain. Its antigen remains unidentified. The table came from immunoSEQ multiplex PCR; TCRdb's copy has only in-frame clones and leaves some out. Of 300,000 to 500,000 clones in the sample, about 85% were seen once. Documented treatment: around 19 received Ad26.COV2.S at low or high dose, single or two shots; 5 received placebo; per-sample allocation not given. Sampling occurred on day 63 after the first vaccine or placebo injection. Wuhan-strain spike was delivered by a replication-incompetent Ad26 vector. This CDR3 is built from 14 residues. Trimming cost V 6 bases and J 1 base; bases outside gene matches: 3. The germline CDR1 and CDR2 sequences are MNHEY and SVGAGI. This sample was taken from a study of Ad26.COV2.S vaccination and SARS-CoV-2 variants. Across the study: Administration of Ad26.COV2.S was intramuscular, either once or twice 56 days apart.

Study-level findings and limits: Reported post-vaccination CD8+ and CD4+ T cell responses to spike showed substantial breadth. The TCR breadth and depth analyses may have understated or missed part of the total T cell responses.

Material: peripheral blood, obtained in a trial of Ad26.COV2.S vaccine versus placebo. The chain recombines TRBV6-5 with TRBJ1-1, with 9 positions matching TRBD1. The clonotype originates from a person aged 18-65 years who received the Ad26.COV2.S COVID-19 vaccine or a placebo. The CDR3 DNA reads as TGTGCCAGCAGCCGGACAGGGGAGAACACTGAAGCTTTCTTT. Its protein is CASSRTGENTEAFF.